This T cell receptor (beta chain) was retrieved from a study of CD8+ T cells in alopecia areata. Study-level findings and limits: Sequences from scalp samples also cover resident alphabeta T cells of normal skin. Unlike in mice, where it was clearer, TCR sharing across patients was less clear, possibly HLA-related. Lesional scalp, notably in alopecia totalis/universalis, had clonality above that of normal scalp.

Lesional scalp punch biopsies and peripheral blood were collected from alopecia areata patients. About this clone itself: Its target is unknown.

Extracted from the samples, RNA was reverse transcribed into cDNA to serve as the sequencing template. Profiled with immunoSEQ multiplex PCR; TCRdb holds only in-frame clones, not every one. In the table there are about 64,000 clones, about 40% of which are singletons. The TCR comes from a human donor with alopecia areata. Sequencing input: NKG2D-low CD8+ T cells sorted from blood.

CDR3: CASSPPFVGQETQYF. CDR3 DNA: TGTGCCAGCAGCCCCCCCTTCGTGGGCCAAGAGACCCAGTACTTC. This chain connects TRBV13 to TRBJ2-5; no clear D. V was trimmed by 5 bases and J by 1 base, leaving 14 bases between them. CDR3 length: 15 amino acids. The germline V gene encodes CDR1 PRHDT and CDR2 FYEKMQ (reference sequence). The full variable domain, with the rest looked up from reference TRBV13 and TRBJ2-5, is AAGVIQSPRHLIKEKRETATLKCYPIPRHDTVYWYQQGPGQDPQFLISFYEKMQSDKGSIPDRFSAQQFSDYHSELNMSSLELGDSALYFCASSPPFVGQETQYFGPGTRLLVL.